This T cell receptor beta chain is drawn from a study of T cells in Graves' hyperthyroidism and ophthalmopathy. Study-wide points: Also found in blood were most expanded thyroid clonotypes above 0.001.

Patients were excluded for uncontrolled infection, other autoimmune disease, pregnancy or lactation. This clonotype was found a few times. Its antigen is not identified. The source material, RNA transcripts, was used to amplify TCR beta CDR3 regions. Using the HTBI primer set, a first-round RT-PCR was run on the TCR CDR3. One entry per CDR3 protein, called by TCRdb with MiXCR from the multiplex PCR reads. The sample holds hundreds of thousands of distinct CDR3 sequences, about a sixth seen once. With 4 bases clipped from V and 0 bases from J, the junction kept 3 bases outside the gene matches. Germline CDR1 SQVTM, CDR2 ANQGSEA. This CDR3 is built from 13 residues.

The V gene is TRBV29-1, the J gene TRBJ2-7; TRBD2 matches 7 bases. The clonotype comes from a woman younger than 35 with Graves' hyperthyroidism that later progressed to Graves' ophthalmopathy. The specimen sequenced was blood. As DNA, the CDR3 is TGCAGCGTTGTTCAGCGGGACTCCTACGAGCAGTACTTC. Translating gives CSVVQRDSYEQYF.